The following is a T cell receptor (beta chain) sequence with its context. Its target is not known. Using immunoSEQ multiplex PCR, the repertoire was profiled, and TCRdb retains in-frame clones only, with some absent. The repertoire holds about 120,000 clones, about 90% seen once, with 5% to 6% in the top ten. This record comes from a study of T cell responses to AZD1222 COVID-19 vaccine. The ends lost 10 bases at V and 3 bases at J; junction bases unmatched: 15. There are 16 residues in the CDR3. CDR1 is ENHRY and CDR2 is SYGVKD in the germline V gene. General study points: The donor cohort was predominantly white British with a female majority, and clonal diversity may have been underestimated. It was only after the peak T cell response that any repertoires were sampled.

The TCR was taken from an adult in good health. The sequencing used peripheral blood, collected on day 0 of AZD1222 vaccination. The V and J genes are TRBV10-3 and TRBJ1-2; 9 bases fit TRBD1. The CDR3 DNA sequence: TGTGCCACCGAGGACAGGGGATCTGGGTTCGACTATGGCTACACCTTC. Its protein is CATEDRGSGFDYGYTF.